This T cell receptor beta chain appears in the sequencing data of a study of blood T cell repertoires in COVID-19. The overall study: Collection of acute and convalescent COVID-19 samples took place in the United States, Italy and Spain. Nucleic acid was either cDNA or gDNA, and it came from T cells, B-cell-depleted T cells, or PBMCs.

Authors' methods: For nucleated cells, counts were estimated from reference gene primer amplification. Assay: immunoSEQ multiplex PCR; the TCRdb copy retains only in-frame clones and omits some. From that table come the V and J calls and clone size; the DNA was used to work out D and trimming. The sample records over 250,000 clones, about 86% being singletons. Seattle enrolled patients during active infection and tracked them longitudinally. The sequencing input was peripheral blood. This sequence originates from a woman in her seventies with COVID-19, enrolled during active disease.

The CDR3 DNA follows: TGTGCCAGCAGCCAAGATCAGGGGCCTAACTATGGCTACACCTTC. Translating it yields CASSQDQGPNYGYTF. The V gene is TRBV4-2, the J gene TRBJ1-2, with D maybe TRBD1 (6 bases). The V end was cut by 0 bases, the J end by 0 bases, with 8 bases between. This CDR3 contains 15 residues. The germline CDR1 and CDR2 sequences are LGHNA and YNFKEQ.